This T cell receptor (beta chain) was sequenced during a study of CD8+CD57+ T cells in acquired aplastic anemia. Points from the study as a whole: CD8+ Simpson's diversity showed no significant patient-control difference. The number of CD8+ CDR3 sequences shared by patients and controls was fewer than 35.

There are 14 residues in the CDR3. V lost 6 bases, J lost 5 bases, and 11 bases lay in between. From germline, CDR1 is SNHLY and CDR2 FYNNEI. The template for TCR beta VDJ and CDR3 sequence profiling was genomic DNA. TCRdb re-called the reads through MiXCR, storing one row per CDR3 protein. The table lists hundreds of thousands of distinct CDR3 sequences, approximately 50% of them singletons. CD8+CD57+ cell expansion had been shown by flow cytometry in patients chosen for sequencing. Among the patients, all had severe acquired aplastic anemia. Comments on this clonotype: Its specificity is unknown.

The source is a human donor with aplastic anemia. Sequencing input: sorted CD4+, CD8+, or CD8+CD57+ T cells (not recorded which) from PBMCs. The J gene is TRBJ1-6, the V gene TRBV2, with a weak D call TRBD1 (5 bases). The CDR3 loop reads CASRSDSNNSPLHF. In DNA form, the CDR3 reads TGTGCCAGCAGGTCTGACAGCAATAATTCACCCCTCCACTTT.